The text below deals with one T cell receptor beta chain. The antigen is not known. This entry belongs to a study of CD8 T cells in ankylosing spondylitis. Study-wide points: Among TCR beta sequences, a motif of roughly 8 highly homologous variants appeared characteristic of ankylosing spondylitis blood. CD8+ disease-linked clones were present at relatively low frequencies in blood.

TCRdb called the 5' RACE reads again in MiXCR, with one record for every CDR3 protein. Of roughly 440,000 distinct CDR3 sequences in the sample, 15% to 20% were seen once. The sequence was collected from a male donor with ankylosing spondylitis. Input material: blood, either unsorted or a sorted T cell fraction (not recorded which).

CDR3 amino acids: CSASVGAGSTDTQYF. Written as DNA, the CDR3 is TGCAGTGCTTCCGTGGGGGCGGGGAGCACAGATACGCAGTATTTT. The chain recombines TRBV20-1 with TRBJ2-3; perhaps D is TRBD1 or TRBD2 (6 bases each). Trimming took 5 bases from V and 0 from J, leaving 15 bases between them. There are 15 residues in the CDR3. Germline loops: CDR1 DFQATT, CDR2 SNEGSKA (reference sequence).